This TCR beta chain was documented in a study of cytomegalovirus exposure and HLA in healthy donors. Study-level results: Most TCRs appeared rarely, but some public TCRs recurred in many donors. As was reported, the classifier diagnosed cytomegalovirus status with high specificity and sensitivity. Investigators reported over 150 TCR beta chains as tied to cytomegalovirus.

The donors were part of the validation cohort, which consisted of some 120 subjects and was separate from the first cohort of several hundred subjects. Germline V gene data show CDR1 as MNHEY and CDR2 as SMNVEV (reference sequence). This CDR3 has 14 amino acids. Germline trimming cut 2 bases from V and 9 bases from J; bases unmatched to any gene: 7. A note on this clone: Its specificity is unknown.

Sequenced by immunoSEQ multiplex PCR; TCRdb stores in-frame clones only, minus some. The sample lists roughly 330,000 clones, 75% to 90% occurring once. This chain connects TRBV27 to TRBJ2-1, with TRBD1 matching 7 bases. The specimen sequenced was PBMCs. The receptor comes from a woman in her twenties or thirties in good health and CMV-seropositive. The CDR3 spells CASSLTGTALEQFF. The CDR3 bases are TGTGCCAGCAGTTTAACCGGGACAGCCCTTGAGCAGTTCTTC.